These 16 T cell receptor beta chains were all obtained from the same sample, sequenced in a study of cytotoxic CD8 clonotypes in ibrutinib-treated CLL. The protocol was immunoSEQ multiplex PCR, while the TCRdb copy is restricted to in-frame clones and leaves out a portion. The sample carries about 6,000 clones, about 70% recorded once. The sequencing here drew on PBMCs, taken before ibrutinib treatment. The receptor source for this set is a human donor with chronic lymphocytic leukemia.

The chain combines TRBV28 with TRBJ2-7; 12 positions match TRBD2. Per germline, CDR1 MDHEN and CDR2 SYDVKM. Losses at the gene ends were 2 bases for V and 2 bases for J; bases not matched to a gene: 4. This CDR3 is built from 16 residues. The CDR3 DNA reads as TGTGCCAGCAGTTTACGCCCTAGCGGGAGGGCCTACGAGCAGTACTTC. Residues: CASSLRPSGRAYEQYF.

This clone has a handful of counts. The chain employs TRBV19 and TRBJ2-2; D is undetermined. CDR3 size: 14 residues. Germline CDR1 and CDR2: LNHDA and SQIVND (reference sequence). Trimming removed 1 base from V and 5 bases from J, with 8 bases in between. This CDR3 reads CASSIVVETGELFF. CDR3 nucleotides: TGTGCCAGTAGTATAGTTGTGGAGACCGGGGAGCTGTTTTTT.

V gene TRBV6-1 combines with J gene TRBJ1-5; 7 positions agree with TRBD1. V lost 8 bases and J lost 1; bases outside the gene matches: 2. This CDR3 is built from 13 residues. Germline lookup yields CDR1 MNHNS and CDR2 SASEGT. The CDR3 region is CASGGQSNQPQHF. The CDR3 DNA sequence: TGTGCCAGCGGGGGACAGAGCAATCAGCCCCAGCATTTT.

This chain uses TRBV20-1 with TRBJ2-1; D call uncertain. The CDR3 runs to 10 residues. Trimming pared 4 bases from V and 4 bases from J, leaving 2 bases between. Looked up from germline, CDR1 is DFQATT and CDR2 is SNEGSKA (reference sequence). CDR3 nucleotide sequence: TGCAGTGCTATTTACAATGAGCAGTTCTTC. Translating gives CSAIYNEQFF.

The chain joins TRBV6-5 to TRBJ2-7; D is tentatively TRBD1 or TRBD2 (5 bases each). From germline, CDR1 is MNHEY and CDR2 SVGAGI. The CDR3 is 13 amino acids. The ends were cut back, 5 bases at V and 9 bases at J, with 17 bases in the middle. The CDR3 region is CASSPRDLTRQYF. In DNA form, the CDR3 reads TGTGCCAGCAGTCCCAGGGATCTAACTAGGCAGTACTTC.

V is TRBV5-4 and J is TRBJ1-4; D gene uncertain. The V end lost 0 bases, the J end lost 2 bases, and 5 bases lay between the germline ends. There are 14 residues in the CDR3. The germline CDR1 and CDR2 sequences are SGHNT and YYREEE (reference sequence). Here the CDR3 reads CASSLARTNEKLFF. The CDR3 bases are TGTGCCAGCAGCTTGGCCAGGACTAATGAAAAACTGTTTTTT. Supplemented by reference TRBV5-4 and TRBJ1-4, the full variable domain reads ETGVTQSPTHLIKTRGQQVTLRCSSQSGHNTVSWYQQALGQGPQFIFQYYREEENGRGNFPPRFSGLQFPNYSSELNVNALELDDSALYLCASSLARTNEKLFFGSGTQLSVL.

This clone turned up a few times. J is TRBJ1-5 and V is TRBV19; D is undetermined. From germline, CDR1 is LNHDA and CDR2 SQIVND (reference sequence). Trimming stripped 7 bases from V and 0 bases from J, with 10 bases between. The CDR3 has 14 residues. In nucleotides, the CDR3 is TGTGCCAGTAACGACCGGGATAGCAATCAGCCCCAGCATTTT. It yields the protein CASNDRDSNQPQHF.

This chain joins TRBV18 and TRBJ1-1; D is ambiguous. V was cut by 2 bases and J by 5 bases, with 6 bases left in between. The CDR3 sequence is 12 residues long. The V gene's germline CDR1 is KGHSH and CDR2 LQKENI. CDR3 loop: CASSPGQTEAFF. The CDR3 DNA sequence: TGTGCCAGCTCACCAGGGCAGACTGAAGCTTTCTTT.

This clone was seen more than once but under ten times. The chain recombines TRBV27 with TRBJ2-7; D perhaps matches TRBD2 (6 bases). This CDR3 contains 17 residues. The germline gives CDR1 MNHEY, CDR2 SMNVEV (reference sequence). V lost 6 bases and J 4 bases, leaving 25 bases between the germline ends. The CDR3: CASSPPLAGRGLYEQYF. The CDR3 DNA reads TGTGCCAGCAGCCCCCCACTCGCGGGGAGAGGACTATACGAGCAGTACTTC.

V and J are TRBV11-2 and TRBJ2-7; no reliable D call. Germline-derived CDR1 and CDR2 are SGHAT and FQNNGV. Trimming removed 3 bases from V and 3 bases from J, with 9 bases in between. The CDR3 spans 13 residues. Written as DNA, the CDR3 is TGTGCCAGCAGCTTGGACCGCTACTACGAGCAGTACTTC. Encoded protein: CASSLDRYYEQYF.

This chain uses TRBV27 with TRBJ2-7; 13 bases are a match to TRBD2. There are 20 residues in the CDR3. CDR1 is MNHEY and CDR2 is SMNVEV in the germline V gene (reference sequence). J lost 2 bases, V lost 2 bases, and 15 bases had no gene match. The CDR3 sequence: CASSLEPPWTSGSFTYEQYF. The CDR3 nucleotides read TGTGCCAGCAGTTTAGAACCCCCCTGGACTAGCGGGAGTTTTACCTACGAGCAGTACTTC.

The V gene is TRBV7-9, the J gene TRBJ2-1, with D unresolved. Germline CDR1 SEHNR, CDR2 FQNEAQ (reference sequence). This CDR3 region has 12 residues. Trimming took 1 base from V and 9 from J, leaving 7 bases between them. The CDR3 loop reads CASSLGEGEQFF. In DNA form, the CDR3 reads TGTGCCAGCAGCTTAGGGGAAGGTGAGCAGTTCTTC.

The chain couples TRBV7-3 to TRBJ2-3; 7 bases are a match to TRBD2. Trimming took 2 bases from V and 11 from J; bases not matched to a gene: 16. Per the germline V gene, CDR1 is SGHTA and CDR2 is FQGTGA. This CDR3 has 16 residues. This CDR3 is CASSLQTSAGPWEQYF. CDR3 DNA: TGTGCCAGCAGCTTACAAACTAGCGCGGGACCCTGGGAGCAGTATTTT.

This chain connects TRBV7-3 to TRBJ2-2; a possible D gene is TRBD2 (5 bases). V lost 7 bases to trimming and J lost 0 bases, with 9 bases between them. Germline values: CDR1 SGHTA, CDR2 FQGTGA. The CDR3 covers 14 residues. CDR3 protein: CASTRGPNTGELFF. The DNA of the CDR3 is TGTGCCAGCACCCGAGGGCCGAACACCGGGGAGCTGTTTTTT.

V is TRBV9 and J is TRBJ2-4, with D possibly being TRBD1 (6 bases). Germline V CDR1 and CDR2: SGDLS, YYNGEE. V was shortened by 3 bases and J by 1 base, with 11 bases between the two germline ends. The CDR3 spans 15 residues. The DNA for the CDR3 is TGTGCCAGCAGCGCTGGGGGCTGGGCCAAAAACATTCAGTACTTC. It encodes CASSAGGWAKNIQYF. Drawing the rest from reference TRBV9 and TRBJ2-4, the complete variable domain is DSGVTQTPKHLITATGQRVTLRCSPRSGDLSVYWYQQSLDQGLQFLIQYYNGEERAKGNILERFSAQQFPDLHSELNLSSLELGDSALYFCASSAGGWAKNIQYFGAGTRLSVL.

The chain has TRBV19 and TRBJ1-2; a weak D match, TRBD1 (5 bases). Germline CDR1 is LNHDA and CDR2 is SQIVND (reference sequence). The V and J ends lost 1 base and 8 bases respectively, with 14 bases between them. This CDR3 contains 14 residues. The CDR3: CASSIVGRDGGYTF. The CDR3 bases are TGTGCCAGTAGTATAGTGGGCAGGGACGGGGGCTACACCTTC.